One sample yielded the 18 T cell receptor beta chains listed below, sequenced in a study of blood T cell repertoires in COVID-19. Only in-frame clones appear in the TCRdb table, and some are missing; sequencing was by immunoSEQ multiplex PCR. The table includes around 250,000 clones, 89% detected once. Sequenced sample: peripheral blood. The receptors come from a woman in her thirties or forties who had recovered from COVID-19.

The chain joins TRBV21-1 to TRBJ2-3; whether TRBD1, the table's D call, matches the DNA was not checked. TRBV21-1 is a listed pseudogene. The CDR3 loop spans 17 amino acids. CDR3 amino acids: CASTIVRGEGGTDTQYF. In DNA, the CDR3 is TGTGCCAGCACCATAGTCCGAGGAGAGGGGGGCACAGATACGCAGTATTTT.

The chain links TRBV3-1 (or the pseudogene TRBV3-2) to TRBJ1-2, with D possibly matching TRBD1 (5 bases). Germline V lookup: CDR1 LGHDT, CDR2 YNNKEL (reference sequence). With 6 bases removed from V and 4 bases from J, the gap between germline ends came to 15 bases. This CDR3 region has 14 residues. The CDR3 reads CASSPWGTSYGYTF. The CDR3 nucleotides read TGTGCCAGCAGTCCATGGGGGACTTCCTATGGCTACACCTTC.

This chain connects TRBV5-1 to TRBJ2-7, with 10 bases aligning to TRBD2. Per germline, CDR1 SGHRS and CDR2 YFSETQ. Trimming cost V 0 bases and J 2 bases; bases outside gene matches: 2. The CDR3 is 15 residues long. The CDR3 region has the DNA TGCGCCAGCAGCTTGGATCTAGCGGGAGCCTACGAGCAGTACTTC. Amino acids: CASSLDLAGAYEQYF.

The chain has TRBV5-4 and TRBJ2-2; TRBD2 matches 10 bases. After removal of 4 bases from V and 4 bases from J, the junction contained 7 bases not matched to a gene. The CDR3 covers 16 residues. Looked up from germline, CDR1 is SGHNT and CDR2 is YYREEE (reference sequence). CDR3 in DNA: TGTGCCAGCAGCCCAGTAGCGGGAGGCGCCACCGGGGAGCTGTTTTTT. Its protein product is CASSPVAGGATGELFF.

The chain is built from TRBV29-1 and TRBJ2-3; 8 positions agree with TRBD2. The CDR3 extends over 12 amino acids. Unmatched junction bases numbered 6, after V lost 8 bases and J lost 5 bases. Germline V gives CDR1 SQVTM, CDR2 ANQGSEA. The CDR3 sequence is CSSTSDLDTQYF. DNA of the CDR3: TGCAGCTCGACTAGCGACTTAGATACGCAGTATTTT.

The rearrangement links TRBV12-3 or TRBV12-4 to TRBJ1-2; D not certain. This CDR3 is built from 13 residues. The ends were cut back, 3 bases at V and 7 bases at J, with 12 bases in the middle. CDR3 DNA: TGTGCCAGCAGTTTTTTGGGTTCGGGTGGCTACACCTTC. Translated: CASSFLGSGGYTF.

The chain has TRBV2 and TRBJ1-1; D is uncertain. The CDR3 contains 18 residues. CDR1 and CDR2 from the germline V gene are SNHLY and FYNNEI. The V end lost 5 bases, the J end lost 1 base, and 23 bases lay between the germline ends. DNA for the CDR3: TGTGCCAGCAGTCCCTACGGGATAGGGCGATCAGGGAACACTGAAGCTTTCTTT. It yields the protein CASSPYGIGRSGNTEAFF.

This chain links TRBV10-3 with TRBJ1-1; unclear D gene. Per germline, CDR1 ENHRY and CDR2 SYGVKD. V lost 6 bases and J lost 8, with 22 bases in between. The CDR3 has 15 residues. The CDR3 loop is CAIRAGSAQNREAFF. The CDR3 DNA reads TGTGCCATCAGGGCGGGGTCAGCTCAGAACAGAGAAGCTTTCTTT.

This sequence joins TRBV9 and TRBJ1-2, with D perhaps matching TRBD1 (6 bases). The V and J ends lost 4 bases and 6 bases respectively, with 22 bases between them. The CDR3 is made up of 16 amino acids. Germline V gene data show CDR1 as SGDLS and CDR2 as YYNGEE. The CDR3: CASSPRVGQGSHGYTF. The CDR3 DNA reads TGTGCCAGCAGCCCTAGGGTGGGGCAGGGGTCCCATGGCTACACCTTC.

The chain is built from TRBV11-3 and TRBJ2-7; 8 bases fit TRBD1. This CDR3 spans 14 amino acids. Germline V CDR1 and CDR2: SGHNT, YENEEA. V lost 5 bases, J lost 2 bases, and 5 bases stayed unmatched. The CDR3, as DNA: TGTGCCAGCAGCCTGGGGGACAGGCCCTACGAGCAGTACTTC. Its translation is CASSLGDRPYEQYF.

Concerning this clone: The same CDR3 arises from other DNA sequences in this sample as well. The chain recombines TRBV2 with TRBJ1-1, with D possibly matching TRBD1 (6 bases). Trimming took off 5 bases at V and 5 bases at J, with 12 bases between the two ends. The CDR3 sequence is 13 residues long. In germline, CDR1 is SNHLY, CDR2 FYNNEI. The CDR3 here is CASSTGLTTEAFF. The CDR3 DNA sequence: TGTGCCAGCAGTACAGGGTTAACGACTGAAGCTTTCTTT. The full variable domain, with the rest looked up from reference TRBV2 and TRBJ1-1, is EPEVTQTPSHQVTQMGQEVILRCVPISNHLYFYWYRQILGQKVEFLVSFYNNEISEKSEIFDDQFSVERPDGSNFTLKIRSTKLEDSAMYFCASSTGLTTEAFFGQGTRLTVV.

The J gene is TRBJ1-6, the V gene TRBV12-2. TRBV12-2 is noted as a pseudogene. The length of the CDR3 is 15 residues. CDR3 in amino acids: CASRFHWSYNSPLHF. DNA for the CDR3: TGTGCAAGTCGCTTCCACTGGTCCTATAATTCACCCCTCCACTTT.

CDR3 residues: CASSDLAGGPNTQYF. Written as DNA, the CDR3 is TGTGCCAGCAGTGACCTAGCGGGAGGGCCGAATACGCAGTATTTT. This rearrangement joins TRBV2 to TRBJ2-3; 12 nucleotides line up with TRBD2. V lost 3 bases to trimming and J lost 7 bases; unmatched junction nucleotides: 5. Germline CDR1 and CDR2: SNHLY and FYNNEI. This CDR3 has 15 residues. The whole variable domain, remainder taken from reference TRBV2 and TRBJ2-3, is EPEVTQTPSHQVTQMGQEVILRCVPISNHLYFYWYRQILGQKVEFLVSFYNNEISEKSEIFDDQFSVERPDGSNFTLKIRSTKLEDSAMYFCASSDLAGGPNTQYFGPGTRLTVL.

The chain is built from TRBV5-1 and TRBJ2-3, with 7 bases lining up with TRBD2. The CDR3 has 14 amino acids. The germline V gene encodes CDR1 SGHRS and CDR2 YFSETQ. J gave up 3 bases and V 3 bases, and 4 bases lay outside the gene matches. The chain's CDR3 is CASSYQGGTDTQYF. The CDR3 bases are TGCGCCAGCAGCTATCAGGGAGGGACAGATACGCAGTATTTT. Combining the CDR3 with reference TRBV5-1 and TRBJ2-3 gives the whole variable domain KAGVTQTPRYLIKTRGQQVTLSCSPISGHRSVSWYQQTPGQGLQFLFEYFSETQRNKGNFPGRFSGRQFSNSRSEMNVSTLELGDSALYLCASSYQGGTDTQYFGPGTRLTVL.

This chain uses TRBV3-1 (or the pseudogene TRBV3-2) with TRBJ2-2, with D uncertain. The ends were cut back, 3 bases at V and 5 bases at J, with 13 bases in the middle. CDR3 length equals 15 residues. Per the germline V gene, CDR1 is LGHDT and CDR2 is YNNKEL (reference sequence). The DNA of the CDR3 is TGTGCCAGCAGCCAGATCGCAGGCCGGACCGGGGAGCTGTTTTTT. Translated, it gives CASSQIAGRTGELFF.

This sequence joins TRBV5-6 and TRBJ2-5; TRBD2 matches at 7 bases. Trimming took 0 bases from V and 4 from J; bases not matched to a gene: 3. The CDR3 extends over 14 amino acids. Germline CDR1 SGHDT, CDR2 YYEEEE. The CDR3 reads CASSLGLAAETQYF. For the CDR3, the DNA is TGTGCCAGCAGCTTGGGGCTAGCGGCAGAGACCCAGTACTTC.

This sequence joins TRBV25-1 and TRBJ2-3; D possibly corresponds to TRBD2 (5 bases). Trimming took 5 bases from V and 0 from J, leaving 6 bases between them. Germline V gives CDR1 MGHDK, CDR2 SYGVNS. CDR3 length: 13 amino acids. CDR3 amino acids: CASSSGSTDTQYF. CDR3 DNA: TGTGCCAGCAGTAGCGGAAGCACAGATACGCAGTATTTT.

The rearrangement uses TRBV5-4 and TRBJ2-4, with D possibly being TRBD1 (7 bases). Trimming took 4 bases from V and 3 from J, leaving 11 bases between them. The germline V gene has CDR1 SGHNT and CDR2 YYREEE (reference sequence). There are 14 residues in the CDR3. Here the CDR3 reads CASSRGTDKNIQYF. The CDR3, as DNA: TGTGCCAGCAGCCGGGGGACAGACAAAAACATTCAGTACTTC.